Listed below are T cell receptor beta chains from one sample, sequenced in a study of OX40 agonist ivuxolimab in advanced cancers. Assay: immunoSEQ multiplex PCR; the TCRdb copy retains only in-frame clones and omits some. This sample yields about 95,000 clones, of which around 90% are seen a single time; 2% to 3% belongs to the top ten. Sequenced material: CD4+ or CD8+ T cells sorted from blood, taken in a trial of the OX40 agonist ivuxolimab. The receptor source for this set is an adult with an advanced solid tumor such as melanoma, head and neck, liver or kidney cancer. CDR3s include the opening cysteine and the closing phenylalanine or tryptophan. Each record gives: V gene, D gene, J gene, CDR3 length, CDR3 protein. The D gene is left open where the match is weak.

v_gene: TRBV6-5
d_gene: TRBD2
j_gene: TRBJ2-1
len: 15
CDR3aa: CASRPSGLALNEQFF

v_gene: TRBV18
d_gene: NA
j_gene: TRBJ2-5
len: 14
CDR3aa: CASSPQGPPETQYF

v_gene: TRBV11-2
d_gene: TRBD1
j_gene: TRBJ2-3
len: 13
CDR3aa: CASSLDGQGSQYF

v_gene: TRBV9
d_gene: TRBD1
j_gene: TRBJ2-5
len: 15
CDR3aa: CASSGQTGGRETQYF

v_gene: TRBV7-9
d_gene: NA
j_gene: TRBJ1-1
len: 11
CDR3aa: CASSLGTEAFF

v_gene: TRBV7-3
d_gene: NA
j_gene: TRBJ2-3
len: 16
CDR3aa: CASSLRGRAHTDTQYF

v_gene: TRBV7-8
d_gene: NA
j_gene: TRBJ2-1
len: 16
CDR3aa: CASSPERLVGPNEQFF

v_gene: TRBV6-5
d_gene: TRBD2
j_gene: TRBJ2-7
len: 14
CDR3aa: CASKLAGGPYEQYF

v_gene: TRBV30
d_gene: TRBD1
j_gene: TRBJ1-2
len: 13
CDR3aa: CAWGEQGNYGYTF

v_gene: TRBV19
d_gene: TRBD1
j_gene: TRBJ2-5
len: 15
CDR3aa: CASSIYRGRQETQYF

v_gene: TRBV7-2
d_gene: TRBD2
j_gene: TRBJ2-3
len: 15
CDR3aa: CASSRASGRTDTQYF